The 29 T cell receptor beta chains below were found in one sample sequenced in a study of beta chain features in type 1 diabetes. The whole isolated RNA underwent reverse transcription, so sequencing captured expressed TCRB transcripts. Using immunoSEQ multiplex PCR, the repertoire was profiled, and TCRdb retains in-frame clones only, with some absent. The table lists some 500,000 clones, more than 9.5% of them singletons, with 0.045% to 0.05% in the top ten. The sample consisted of naive CD4+ T cells from blood. The source is a woman aged 18-30 years in good health.

The chain carries TRBV15 and TRBJ2-1, with 10 bases identical to TRBD2. The CDR3 sequence is 16 residues long. Trimming at V came to 1 base and at J to 8 bases, leaving 8 bases not matched to a gene. Germline V gene sequence: CDR1 LNHNV, CDR2 YYDKDF (reference sequence). The CDR3 DNA reads as TGTGCCACCAGCAGAGTAAGCGGGAGGGCCGGAGATGAGCAGTTCTTC. This codes for CATSRVSGRAGDEQFF.

This clone showed up just a few times. The V and J genes are TRBV19 and TRBJ1-3; D ambiguous. The germline CDR1 and CDR2 sequences are LNHDA and SQIVND (reference sequence). CDR3 length equals 16 residues. Trimming pared 5 bases from V and 0 bases from J, leaving 14 bases between. CDR3 residues: CASSRPSASSGNTIYF. In DNA form, the CDR3 reads TGTGCCAGTAGTCGTCCGTCAGCGAGCTCTGGAAACACCATATATTTT.

The chain joins TRBV11-2 to TRBJ2-5, with 9 bases aligning to TRBD1. V trimming: 5 bases; J trimming: 4 bases; junction bases outside the gene matches: 5. The CDR3 loop spans 14 amino acids. CDR1 is SGHAT and CDR2 is FQNNGV in the germline V gene. CDR3 nucleotides: TGTGCCAGCAGCCATCCGGGACAGGGAGAGACCCAGTACTTC. Protein: CASSHPGQGETQYF.

The chain uses TRBV9 and TRBJ2-5; a possible D gene is TRBD1 (5 bases). Trimming left V 3 bases short and J 2 bases short, with 8 bases between. Germline CDR1 SGDLS, CDR2 YYNGEE. CDR3 length: 13 amino acids. CDR3 nucleotides: TGTGCCAGCAGCGCCCGACAGCAAGAGACCCAGTACTTC. It codes for CASSARQQETQYF.

This clone was recorded a few times. The J gene is TRBJ1-1, the V gene TRBV29-1; no definite D call. Germline CDR1 reads SQVTM; CDR2 reads ANQGSEA. The CDR3 runs to 13 residues. DNA for the CDR3: TGCAGTGGAGTTTGGCAGCAGAACACTGAAGCTTTCTTT. Amino acid sequence: CSGVWQQNTEAFF. Full variable domain (missing parts from reference TRBV29-1 and TRBJ1-1): SAVISQKPSRDICQRGTSLTIQCQVDSQVTMMFWYRQQPGQSLTLIATANQGSEATYESGFVIDKFPISRPNLTFSTLTVSNMSPEDSSIYLCSGVWQQNTEAFFGQGTRLTVV.

The chain is built from TRBV29-1 and TRBJ2-5; TRBD1 agrees at 11 bases. The junction had 18 bases not matched to a gene; V was cut back by 4 bases and J by 2 bases. Germline CDR1 is SQVTM and CDR2 is ANQGSEA. The CDR3 extends over 19 amino acids. The CDR3 reads CSVAGGSGTGGTRQETQYF. The CDR3, as DNA: TGCAGCGTTGCGGGAGGCTCCGGGACAGGGGGAACCAGGCAAGAGACCCAGTACTTC.

This clone showed up just a few times. V and J are TRBV7-9 and TRBJ2-3; TRBD1 aligns across 7 bases. CDR1 and CDR2 from the germline V gene are SEHNR and FQNEAQ (reference sequence). The CDR3 length is 13 residues. V lost 5 bases and J lost 5; bases outside the gene matches: 4. CDR3 sequence reads: CASSLTGVDTQYF. The CDR3 nucleotides are TGTGCCAGCAGCCTCACAGGGGTAGATACGCAGTATTTT.

This clone appeared a few times. The CDR3 spells CASSSFVMASLSGANVLTF. CDR3 coding DNA: TGTGCCAGCAGCTCCTTCGTTATGGCTTCACTCTCTGGGGCCAACGTCCTGACTTTC. V gene TRBV7-9 combines with J gene TRBJ2-6; D ambiguous. The ends were cut back, 4 bases at V and 0 bases at J, with 19 bases in the middle. Germline V gene lookup returns CDR1 SEHNR and CDR2 FQNEAQ (reference sequence). This CDR3 is 19 amino acids long.

The chain joins TRBV28 to TRBJ2-2, with a weak D call TRBD2 (5 bases). Germline V gene sequence: CDR1 MDHEN, CDR2 SYDVKM. The germline V and J ends were trimmed by 10 bases and 0 bases, with 18 bases remaining between them. The CDR3 is made up of 16 amino acids. CDR3 DNA: TGTGCCACCCCAATCATCCGGGGTTCGAACACCGGGGAGCTGTTTTTT. As protein: CATPIIRGSNTGELFF.

This clone was detected only a few times. This chain joins TRBV5-6 and TRBJ2-5; 8 nucleotides line up with TRBD2. The J segment lost 5 bases and the V segment lost 5 bases, leaving 8 bases of the junction unmatched. This CDR3 has 14 residues. CDR1 and CDR2 from the germline V gene are SGHDT and YYEEEE. DNA of the CDR3: TGTGCCAGCAGACCGGGACTAGGGTGGGAGACCCAGTACTTC. Translated, it gives CASRPGLGWETQYF.

This clone was detected a few times. J is TRBJ2-7 and V is TRBV1; the listed D gene, TRBD1, was not tested against the DNA. TRBV1 is a pseudogene. CDR3 length equals 15 residues. The CDR3 DNA is TGCACCAGCAGCCACGGACAGTCCAACTTCTACGAGCAGTACTTC. Amino acids: CTSSHGQSNFYEQYF.

This clone was seen a few times. The rearrangement links TRBV7-2 to TRBJ1-5, with D tentatively TRBD1 (6 bases). The V end was cut by 5 bases, the J end by 5 bases, with 19 bases between. This CDR3 spans 16 amino acids. Germline-derived CDR1 and CDR2 are SGHTA and FQGNSA. CDR3 in amino acids: CASSPGRRGDDQPQHF. CDR3 sequence (DNA): TGTGCCAGCAGCCCCGGCCGGAGGGGGGACGATCAGCCCCAGCATTTT.

This clone turned up a few times. V and J are TRBV9 and TRBJ1-2; D gene ambiguous. This CDR3 contains 14 residues. The V end was cut by 4 bases, the J end by 3 bases, with 13 bases between. Per germline, CDR1 SGDLS and CDR2 YYNGEE. CDR3 sequence reads: CASSPREGHYGYTF. The CDR3 coding sequence is TGTGCCAGCAGCCCTCGTGAAGGCCACTATGGCTACACCTTC.

The J gene is TRBJ1-2, the V gene TRBV28, with no clear D. Deletions cut 5 bases from V and 8 bases from J, with 12 bases between. The CDR3 runs 12 residues. CDR1 is MDHEN, CDR2 SYDVKM, per germline. The chain's CDR3 is CASSPPGVGYTF. As DNA, the CDR3 is TGTGCCAGCAGTCCCCCGGGCGTGGGCTACACCTTC.

This clone was seen more than once but under ten times. The gene calls are TRBV15 and TRBJ2-7; D gene uncertain. This CDR3 has 13 amino acids. The germline V gene has CDR1 LNHNV and CDR2 YYDKDF (reference sequence). The V gene lost 0 bases and the J gene lost 3 bases, with 6 bases spanning the gap. CDR3 bases: TGTGCCACCAGCAGAGACCAGGTCTACGAGCAGTACTTC. The encoded protein is CATSRDQVYEQYF.

This clone came up a few times. For the CDR3, the DNA is TGTGCCTGGAGTGTACCACCACCCCAGACCCAGTACTTC. This sequence encodes CAWSVPPPQTQYF. The V gene is TRBV30, the J gene TRBJ2-5, with D hard to call. The CDR3 spans 13 residues. V gave up 0 bases and J gave up 6 bases, with 11 bases separating them. The germline CDR1 and CDR2 sequences are GTSNPN and SVGIG (reference sequence).

This clone was counted a few times. The V call is TRBV7-2, the J call TRBJ1-2; D is unclear. Germline lookup yields CDR1 SGHTA and CDR2 FQGNSA. V was cut by 0 bases and J by 3 bases, with 11 bases left in between. CDR3 length: 15 amino acids. In DNA form, the CDR3 reads TGTGCCAGCAGCTTAGCGCTAAACGGCCACTATGGCTACACCTTC. It codes for CASSLALNGHYGYTF.

This clone was detected a few times. The V and J genes are TRBV7-9 and TRBJ1-2; D gene ambiguous. Germline V gene sequence: CDR1 SEHNR, CDR2 FQNEAQ (reference sequence). The V gene lost 7 bases and the J gene lost 4 bases, with 16 bases spanning the gap. This CDR3 comprises 14 residues. The CDR3 sequence is CASTPGGGGYGYTF. The CDR3 coding sequence is TGTGCCAGCACCCCGGGTGGAGGTGGCTATGGCTACACCTTC.

This chain joins TRBV27 and TRBJ1-2; TRBD1 agrees at 12 bases. CDR1 MNHEY and CDR2 SMNVEV come from the germline V gene (reference sequence). The V gene end was trimmed by 6 bases and the J gene end by 4 bases; junction bases not matched to a gene: 9. The CDR3 spans 16 residues. The CDR3 DNA follows: TGTGCCAGCAGACCTACTGGGACAGGGGGCGTCTATGGCTACACCTTC. Protein sequence: CASRPTGTGGVYGYTF.

The sample holds a few counts of this clone. The chain joins TRBV29-1 to TRBJ1-2; D is possibly TRBD1 (5 bases). This CDR3 contains 12 residues. From germline, CDR1 is SQVTM and CDR2 ANQGSEA. Trimming pared 5 bases from V and 6 bases from J, leaving 13 bases between. CDR3 nucleotide sequence: TGCAGCGTTTCCGGGACGTCGGATGGCTACACCTTC. The encoded protein is CSVSGTSDGYTF.

This chain uses TRBV28 with TRBJ2-5; 7 bases are a match to TRBD1. The CDR3 totals 17 residues. The germline V gene encodes CDR1 MDHEN and CDR2 SYDVKM. Germline trimming cut 3 bases from V and 2 bases from J; bases unmatched to any gene: 12. The CDR3 spells CASSFILTGSDQETQYF. The DNA of the CDR3 is TGTGCCAGCAGTTTTATCTTGACAGGGAGTGATCAAGAGACCCAGTACTTC.

In its sample, this clone was seen once. The chain links TRBV7-2 to TRBJ1-2; the D gene is possibly TRBD1 (5 bases). This CDR3 has 13 residues. V shed 5 bases and J shed 4 bases, with 11 bases lying between them. Germline values: CDR1 SGHTA, CDR2 FQGNSA. CDR3 nucleotide sequence: TGTGCCAGCAGCCAACAGGAAGGCTATGGCTACACCTTC. This translates into CASSQQEGYGYTF. The full variable domain, its missing parts supplied by reference TRBV7-2 and TRBJ1-2, is GAGVSQSPSNKVTEKGKDVELRCDPISGHTALYWYRQSLGQGLEFLIYFQGNSAPDKSGLPSDRFSAERTGGSVSTLTIQRTQQEDSAVYLCASSQQEGYGYTFGSGTRLTVV.

This clone appeared a few times. This chain links TRBV9 with TRBJ2-2; 7 positions match TRBD2. With V trimmed by 4 bases and J by 7 bases, 13 bases remained unmatched. Germline V gene sequence: CDR1 SGDLS, CDR2 YYNGEE. CDR3 length: 16 amino acids. CDR3 nucleotides: TGTGCCAGCAGCAGGGACTATCCAACCTCCGGCGGGGAGCTGTTTTTT. This gives the protein CASSRDYPTSGGELFF.

This clone has a handful of counts. The CDR3 DNA reads TGTGCCAGCAGTTGGACGGGACAGAGAGCAGATACGCAGTATTTT. Residues: CASSWTGQRADTQYF. The chain couples TRBV9 to TRBJ2-3, with 7 bases lining up with TRBD1. The CDR3 totals 15 residues. J lost 4 bases, V lost 5 bases, and 10 bases had no gene match. Germline V lookup: CDR1 SGDLS, CDR2 YYNGEE.

This clone was found many times. This chain links TRBV30 with TRBJ1-5, with no clear D. The germline V gene has CDR1 GTSNPN and CDR2 SVGIG (reference sequence). The CDR3 contains 13 residues. V lost 4 bases and J lost 3, with 10 bases in between. The CDR3 DNA sequence: TGTGCCTGGAACGGACTCTACAATCAGCCCCAGCATTTT. As protein: CAWNGLYNQPQHF.

This clone was observed a handful of times. The V gene is TRBV5-1, the J gene TRBJ1-6; D ambiguous. Germline CDR1 and CDR2: SGHRS and YFSETQ. Trimming took 4 bases from V and 10 from J, leaving 21 bases between them. The CDR3 runs 16 residues. The CDR3 DNA sequence: TGCGCCAGCAGCCGACCAGAGGACGGTTTGCCCTCACCCCTCCACTTT. Its translation: CASSRPEDGLPSPLHF.

This clone was counted only a few times. At one boundary the junction diverges from the germline segment, which might be a read error. V gene TRBV9 combines with J gene TRBJ2-3; 10 bases match TRBD1. Germline values: CDR1 SGDLS, CDR2 YYNGEE. The CDR3 has 12 residues. The CDR3 region is CASSVAGTGVHF. The CDR3 DNA reads as TGTGCCAGCAGCGTAGCCGGGACAGGGGTTCATTTT.

The rearrangement uses TRBV2 and TRBJ1-4, with no clear D. Germline-derived CDR1 and CDR2 are SNHLY and FYNNEI. CDR3 length: 13 residues. Trimming took 7 bases from V and 4 from J, leaving 10 bases between them. CDR3 protein: CASTGRLNEKLFF. The CDR3 bases are TGTGCCAGCACCGGGAGACTTAATGAAAAACTGTTTTTT.

The gene calls are TRBV4-3 and TRBJ2-7, with D uncertain. Trimming took 1 base from V and 2 from J, leaving 15 bases between them. CDR3 length: 16 residues. CDR1 is LGHNA and CDR2 is YSLEER in the germline V gene. The CDR3 sequence is CASSQVWARDTYEQYF. The CDR3 region has the DNA TGCGCCAGCAGCCAAGTATGGGCGCGCGACACCTACGAGCAGTACTTC.